The sequence of this TCR beta chain was determined in a study of blood T cell repertoires in COVID-19. Across the whole study: Samples came from the United States, Italy and Spain, spanning acute and convalescent COVID-19.

The assay was immunoSEQ multiplex PCR, and TCRdb's table has in-frame clones only and misses some. In the table there are some 120,000 clones, more than 80% of which are singletons. V gave up 6 bases and J gave up 9 bases; unmatched junction bases: 5. CDR1 and CDR2 from the germline V gene are MNHEY and SVGAGI. The CDR3 has 12 residues. The sequence derives from a woman aged 60-70 years with acute or convalescent COVID-19. The gene calls are TRBV6-5 and TRBJ1-2; 9 bases match TRBD1. Sample: peripheral blood. Here the CDR3 DNA reads TGTGCCAGCAGCCCGGGACAGGGACGCTACACCTTC. Encoded protein: CASSPGQGRYTF.